In this sample, the clone carrying this TCR beta chain turned up a few times. Its antigen remains unknown. This entry comes from a study of immune heterogeneity within non-small cell lung tumors. Study-wide background: Classification of the tumors gave a few squamous cell carcinomas, around 11 non-squamous carcinomas and 1 not otherwise specified. Study-wide results and limits: Individual patients mostly differed in their high-frequency T-cell receptor beta clonotypes.

For each sample, template was around 0.55 ug of bulk tumor genomic DNA. Several biopsies were collected from each primary tumor during surgery. They were spaced as far apart as possible within the tumor mass. Each patient presented with untreated, newly diagnosed non-small cell lung cancer and received curative surgery. The donor pool consisted of newly diagnosed non-small cell lung cancer patients who were having surgery with curative intent. It was a multiplex PCR that amplified TCR beta CDR3, with 32 V and 13 J primers. MiXCR, applied by TCRdb to the multiplex PCR reads, yields one record per CDR3 protein. The profile shows around 9,700 distinct CDR3 sequences, 15% to 20% of them singletons. Looked up from germline, CDR1 is SGHKS and CDR2 is YYEKEE (reference sequence). The CDR3 contains 17 residues. The V segment lost 2 bases and the J segment 4 bases; nucleotides outside the gene matches: 15.

Specimen: lung tumor tissue. The source is a man aged 60-69 years with non-small cell lung cancer. The chain recombines TRBV5-5 with TRBJ2-7; 7 positions agree with TRBD2. The CDR3 bases are TGTGCCAGCAGCTTCACAGGCCTAGCGGCCACCTCGTACGAGCAGTACTTC. Translated: CASSFTGLAATSYEQYF.